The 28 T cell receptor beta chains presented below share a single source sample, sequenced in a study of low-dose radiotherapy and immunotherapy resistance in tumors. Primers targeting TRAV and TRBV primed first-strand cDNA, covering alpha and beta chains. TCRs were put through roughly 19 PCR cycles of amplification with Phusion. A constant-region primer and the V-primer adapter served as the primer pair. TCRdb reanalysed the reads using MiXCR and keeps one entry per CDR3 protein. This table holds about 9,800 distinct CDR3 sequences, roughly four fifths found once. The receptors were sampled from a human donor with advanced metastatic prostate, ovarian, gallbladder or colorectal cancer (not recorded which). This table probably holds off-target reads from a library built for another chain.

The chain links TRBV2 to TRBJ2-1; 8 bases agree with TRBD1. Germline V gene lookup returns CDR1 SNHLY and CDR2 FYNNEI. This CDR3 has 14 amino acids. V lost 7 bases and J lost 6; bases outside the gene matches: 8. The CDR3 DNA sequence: TGTGCCAGCAATTCTGGACAGGGTGTCAATGAGCAGTTCTTC. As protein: CASNSGQGVNEQFF.

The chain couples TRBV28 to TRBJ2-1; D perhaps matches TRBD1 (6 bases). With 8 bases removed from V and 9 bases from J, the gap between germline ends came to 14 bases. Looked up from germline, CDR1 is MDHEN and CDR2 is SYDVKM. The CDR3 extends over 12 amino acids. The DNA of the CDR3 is TGTGCCAGCTCCCGACAGGCCGGTGAGCAGTTCTTC. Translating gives CASSRQAGEQFF.

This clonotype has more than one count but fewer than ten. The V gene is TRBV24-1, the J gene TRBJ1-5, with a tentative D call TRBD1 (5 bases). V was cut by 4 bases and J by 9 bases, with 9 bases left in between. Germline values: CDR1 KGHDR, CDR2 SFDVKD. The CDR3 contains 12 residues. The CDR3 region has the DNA TGTGCCACCAGTGAGCAGGGTAGGCCCCAGCATTTT. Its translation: CATSEQGRPQHF.

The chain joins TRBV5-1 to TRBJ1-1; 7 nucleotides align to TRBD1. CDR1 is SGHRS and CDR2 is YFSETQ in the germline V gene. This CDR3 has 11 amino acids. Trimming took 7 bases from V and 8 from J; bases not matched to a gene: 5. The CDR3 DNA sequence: TGCGCCAGCGCTTCGGGACAGGAAGCTTTCTTT. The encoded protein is CASASGQEAFF. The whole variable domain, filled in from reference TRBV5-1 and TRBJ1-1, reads KAGVTQTPRYLIKTRGQQVTLSCSPISGHRSVSWYQQTPGQGLQFLFEYFSETQRNKGNFPGRFSGRQFSNSRSEMNVSTLELGDSALYLCASASGQEAFFGQGTRLTVV.

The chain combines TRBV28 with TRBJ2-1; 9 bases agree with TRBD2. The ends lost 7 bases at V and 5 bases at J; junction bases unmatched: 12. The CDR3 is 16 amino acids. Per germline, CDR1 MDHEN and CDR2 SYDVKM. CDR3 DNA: TGTGCCAGCAAGTTATCCTTGACTAGCGGCCACAATGAGCAGTTCTTC. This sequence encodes CASKLSLTSGHNEQFF.

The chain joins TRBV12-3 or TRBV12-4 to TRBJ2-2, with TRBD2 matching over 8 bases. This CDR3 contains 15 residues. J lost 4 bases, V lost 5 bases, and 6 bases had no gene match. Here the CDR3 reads CASSPLAGSTGELFF. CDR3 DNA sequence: TGTGCCAGCAGTCCCCTAGCGGGTAGCACCGGGGAGCTGTTTTTT.

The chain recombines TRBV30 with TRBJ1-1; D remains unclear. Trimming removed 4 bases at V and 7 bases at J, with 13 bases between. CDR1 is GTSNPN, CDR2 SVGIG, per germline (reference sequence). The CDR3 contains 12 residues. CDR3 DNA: TGTGCCTGGAAGGCAGAGCCAAGTGAAGCTTTCTTT. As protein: CAWKAEPSEAFF.

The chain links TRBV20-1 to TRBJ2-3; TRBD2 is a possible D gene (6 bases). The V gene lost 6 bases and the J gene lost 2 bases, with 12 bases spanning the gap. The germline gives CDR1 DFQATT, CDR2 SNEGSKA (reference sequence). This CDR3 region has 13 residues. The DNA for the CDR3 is TGCAGTGCCCCCGGGGGTCCCACAGATACGCAGTATTTT. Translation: CSAPGGPTDTQYF.

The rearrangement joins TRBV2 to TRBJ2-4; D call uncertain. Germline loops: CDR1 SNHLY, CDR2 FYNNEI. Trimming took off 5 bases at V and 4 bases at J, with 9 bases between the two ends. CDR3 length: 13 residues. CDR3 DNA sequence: TGTGCCAGCAGTAGTGGCACTAAAAACATTCAGTACTTC. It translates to CASSSGTKNIQYF.

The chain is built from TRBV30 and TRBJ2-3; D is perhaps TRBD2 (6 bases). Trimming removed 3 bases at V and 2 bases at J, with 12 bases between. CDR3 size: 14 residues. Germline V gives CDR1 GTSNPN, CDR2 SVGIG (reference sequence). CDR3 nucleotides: TGTGCCTGGAGGCGGGAATTCGACACAGATACGCAGTATTTT. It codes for CAWRREFDTDTQYF.

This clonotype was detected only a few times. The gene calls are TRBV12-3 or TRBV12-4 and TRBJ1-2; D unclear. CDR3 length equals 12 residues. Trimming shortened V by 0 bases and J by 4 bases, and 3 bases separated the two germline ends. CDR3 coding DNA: TGTGCCAGCAGTTTAGCCGGCTATGGCTACACCTTC. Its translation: CASSLAGYGYTF.

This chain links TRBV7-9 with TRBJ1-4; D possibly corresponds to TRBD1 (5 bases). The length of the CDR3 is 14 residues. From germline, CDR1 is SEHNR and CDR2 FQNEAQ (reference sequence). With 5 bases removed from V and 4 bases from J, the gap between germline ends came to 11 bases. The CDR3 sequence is CASSPDRYNEKLFF. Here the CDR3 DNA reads TGTGCCAGCAGCCCCGACAGATATAATGAAAAACTGTTTTTT.

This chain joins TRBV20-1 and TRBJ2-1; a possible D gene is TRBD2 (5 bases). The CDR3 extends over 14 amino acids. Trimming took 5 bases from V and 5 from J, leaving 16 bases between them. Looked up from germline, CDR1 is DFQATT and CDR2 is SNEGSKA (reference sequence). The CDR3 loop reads CSALSAGRDNEQFF. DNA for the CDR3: TGCAGTGCTCTTAGCGCCGGGCGGGACAATGAGCAGTTCTTC.

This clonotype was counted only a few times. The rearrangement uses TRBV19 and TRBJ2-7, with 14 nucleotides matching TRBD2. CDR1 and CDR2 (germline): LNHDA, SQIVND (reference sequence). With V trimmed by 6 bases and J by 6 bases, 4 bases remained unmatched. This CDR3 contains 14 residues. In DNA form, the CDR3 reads TGTGCCAGTAGGCAAGGACTAGCGGGGGGCGAGCAGTACTTC. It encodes CASRQGLAGGEQYF.

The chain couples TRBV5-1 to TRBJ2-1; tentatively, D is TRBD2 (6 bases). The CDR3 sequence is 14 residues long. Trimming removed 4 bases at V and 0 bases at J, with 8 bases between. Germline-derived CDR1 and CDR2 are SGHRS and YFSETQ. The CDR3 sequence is CASSRDSSYNEQFF. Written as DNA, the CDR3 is TGCGCCAGCAGCCGGGACTCCTCCTACAATGAGCAGTTCTTC.

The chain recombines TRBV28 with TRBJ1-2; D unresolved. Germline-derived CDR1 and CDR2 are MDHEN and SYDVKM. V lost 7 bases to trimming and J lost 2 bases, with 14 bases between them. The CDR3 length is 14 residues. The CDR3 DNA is TGTGCCAGCACCTCCCCGGGCAACAACTATGGCTACACCTTC. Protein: CASTSPGNNYGYTF.

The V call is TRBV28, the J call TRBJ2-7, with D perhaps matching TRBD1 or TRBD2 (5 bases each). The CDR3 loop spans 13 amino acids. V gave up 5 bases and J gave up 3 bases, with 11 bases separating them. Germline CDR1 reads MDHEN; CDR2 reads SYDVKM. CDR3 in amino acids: CASSPGTDYEQYF. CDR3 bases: TGTGCCAGCAGTCCCGGGACGGACTACGAGCAGTACTTC.

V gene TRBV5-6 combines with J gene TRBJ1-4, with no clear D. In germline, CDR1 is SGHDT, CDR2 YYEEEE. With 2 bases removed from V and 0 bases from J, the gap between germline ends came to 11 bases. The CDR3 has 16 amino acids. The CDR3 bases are TGTGCCAGCAGCTTTATGGGGAACCCAACTAATGAAAAACTGTTTTTT. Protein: CASSFMGNPTNEKLFF.

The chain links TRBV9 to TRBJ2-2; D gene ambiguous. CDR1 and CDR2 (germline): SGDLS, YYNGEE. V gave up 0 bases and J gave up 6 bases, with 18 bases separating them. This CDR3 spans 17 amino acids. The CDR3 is CASSVAGSSLDAGELFF. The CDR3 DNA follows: TGTGCCAGCAGCGTAGCTGGAAGCTCCCTCGACGCCGGGGAGCTGTTTTTT. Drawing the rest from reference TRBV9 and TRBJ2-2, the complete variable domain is DSGVTQTPKHLITATGQRVTLRCSPRSGDLSVYWYQQSLDQGLQFLIQYYNGEERAKGNILERFSAQQFPDLHSELNLSSLELGDSALYFCASSVAGSSLDAGELFFGEGSRLTVL.

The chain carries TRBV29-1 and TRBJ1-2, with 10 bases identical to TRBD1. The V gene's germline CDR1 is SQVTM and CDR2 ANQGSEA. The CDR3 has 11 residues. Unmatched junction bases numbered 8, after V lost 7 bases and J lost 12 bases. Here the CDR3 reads CSAEGQGTHTF. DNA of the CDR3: TGCAGCGCCGAGGGACAGGGGACCCACACCTTC.

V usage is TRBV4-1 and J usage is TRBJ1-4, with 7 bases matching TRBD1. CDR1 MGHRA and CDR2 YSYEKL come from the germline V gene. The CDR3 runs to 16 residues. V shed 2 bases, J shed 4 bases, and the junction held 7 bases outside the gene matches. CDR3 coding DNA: TGCGCCAGCAGCCAATCATCCGGGACAGTTAATGAAAAACTGTTTTTT. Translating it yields CASSQSSGTVNEKLFF.

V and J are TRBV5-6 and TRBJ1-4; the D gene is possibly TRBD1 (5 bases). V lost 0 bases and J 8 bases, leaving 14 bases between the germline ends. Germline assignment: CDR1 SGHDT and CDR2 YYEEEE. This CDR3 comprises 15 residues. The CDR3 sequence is CASSLAGGFEEKLFF. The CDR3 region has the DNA TGTGCCAGCAGCTTGGCTGGGGGGTTCGAGGAAAAACTGTTTTTT.

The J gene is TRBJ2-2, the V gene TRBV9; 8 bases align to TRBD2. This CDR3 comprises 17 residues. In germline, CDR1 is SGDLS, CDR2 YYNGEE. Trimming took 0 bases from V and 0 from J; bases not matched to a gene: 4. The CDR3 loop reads CASSVVGLASNTGELFF. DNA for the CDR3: TGTGCCAGCAGCGTAGTCGGACTAGCCTCGAACACCGGGGAGCTGTTTTTT.

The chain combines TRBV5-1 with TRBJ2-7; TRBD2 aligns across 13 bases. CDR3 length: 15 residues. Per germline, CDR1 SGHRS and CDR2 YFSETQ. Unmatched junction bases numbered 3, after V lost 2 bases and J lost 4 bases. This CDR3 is CASSLRTSGSYEQYF. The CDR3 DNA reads TGCGCCAGCAGCTTAAGGACTAGCGGGAGTTACGAGCAGTACTTC.

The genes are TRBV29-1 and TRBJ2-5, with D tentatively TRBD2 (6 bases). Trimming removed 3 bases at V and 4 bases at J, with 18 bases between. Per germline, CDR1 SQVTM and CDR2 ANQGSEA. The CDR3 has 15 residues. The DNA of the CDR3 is TGCAGCGTTGACCCGCTCCGGGAGCCACGAGAGACCCAGTACTTC. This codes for CSVDPLREPRETQYF.

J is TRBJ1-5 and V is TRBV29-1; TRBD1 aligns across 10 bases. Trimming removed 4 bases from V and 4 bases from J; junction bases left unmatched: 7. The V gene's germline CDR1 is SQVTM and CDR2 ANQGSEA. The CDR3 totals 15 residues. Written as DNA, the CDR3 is TGCAGCGTTGCTGCGGGGGGACAGGGGAATCAGCCCCAGCATTTT. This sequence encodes CSVAAGGQGNQPQHF.

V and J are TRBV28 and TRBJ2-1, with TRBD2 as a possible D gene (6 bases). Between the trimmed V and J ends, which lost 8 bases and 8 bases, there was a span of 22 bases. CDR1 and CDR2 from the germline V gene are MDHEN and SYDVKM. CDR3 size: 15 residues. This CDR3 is CASRRGAGSGDEQFF. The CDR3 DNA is TGTGCCAGCCGCCGCGGAGCCGGGAGTGGGGATGAGCAGTTCTTC.

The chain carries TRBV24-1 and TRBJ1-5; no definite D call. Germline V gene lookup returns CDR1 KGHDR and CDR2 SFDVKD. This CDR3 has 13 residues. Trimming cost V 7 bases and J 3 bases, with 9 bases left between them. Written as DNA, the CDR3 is TGTGCCACCAGGGGAAGCGTCAATCAGCCCCAGCATTTT. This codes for CATRGSVNQPQHF.